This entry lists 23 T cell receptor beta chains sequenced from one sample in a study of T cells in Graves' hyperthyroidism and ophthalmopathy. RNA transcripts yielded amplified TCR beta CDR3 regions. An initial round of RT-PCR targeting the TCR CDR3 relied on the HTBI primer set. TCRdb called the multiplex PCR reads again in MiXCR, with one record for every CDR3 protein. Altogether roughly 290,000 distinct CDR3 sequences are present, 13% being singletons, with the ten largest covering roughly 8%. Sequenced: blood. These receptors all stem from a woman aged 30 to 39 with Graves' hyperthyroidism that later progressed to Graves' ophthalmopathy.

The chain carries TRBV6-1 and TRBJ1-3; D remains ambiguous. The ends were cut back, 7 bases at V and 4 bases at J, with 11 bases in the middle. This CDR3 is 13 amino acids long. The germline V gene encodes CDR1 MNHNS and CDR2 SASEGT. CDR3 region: CASTKNFGNTIYF. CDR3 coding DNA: TGTGCCAGCACCAAAAACTTCGGAAACACCATATATTTT.

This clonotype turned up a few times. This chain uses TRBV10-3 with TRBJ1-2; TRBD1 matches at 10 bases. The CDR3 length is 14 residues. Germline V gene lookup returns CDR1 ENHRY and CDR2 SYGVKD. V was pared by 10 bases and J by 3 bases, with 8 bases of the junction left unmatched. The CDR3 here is CATKEGQGDYGYTF. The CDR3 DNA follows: TGTGCCACCAAAGAAGGACAGGGGGACTATGGCTACACCTTC.

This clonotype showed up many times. The CDR3 DNA sequence: TGTGCCAGCTCAAAAGGGGCGGACAATGAGCAGTTCTTC. Its protein is CASSKGADNEQFF. The V gene is TRBV18, the J gene TRBJ2-1; possibly TRBD1 for D (5 bases). Germline V gene lookup returns CDR1 KGHSH and CDR2 LQKENI. There are 13 residues in the CDR3. Trimming left V 5 bases short and J 5 bases short, with 10 bases between.

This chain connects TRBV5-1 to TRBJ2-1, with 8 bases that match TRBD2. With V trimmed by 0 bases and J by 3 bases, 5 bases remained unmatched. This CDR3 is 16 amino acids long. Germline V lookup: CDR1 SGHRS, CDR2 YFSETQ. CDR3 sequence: CASSLDGSGNYNEQFF. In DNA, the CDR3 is TGCGCCAGCAGCTTGGATGGTAGCGGGAACTACAATGAGCAGTTCTTC.

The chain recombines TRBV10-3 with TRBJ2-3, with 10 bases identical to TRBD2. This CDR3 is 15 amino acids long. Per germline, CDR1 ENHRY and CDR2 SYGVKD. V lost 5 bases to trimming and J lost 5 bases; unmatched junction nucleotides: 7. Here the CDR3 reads CAISSSGRGVDTQYF. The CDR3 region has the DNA TGTGCCATCAGTTCTAGCGGGAGAGGGGTAGATACGCAGTATTTT.

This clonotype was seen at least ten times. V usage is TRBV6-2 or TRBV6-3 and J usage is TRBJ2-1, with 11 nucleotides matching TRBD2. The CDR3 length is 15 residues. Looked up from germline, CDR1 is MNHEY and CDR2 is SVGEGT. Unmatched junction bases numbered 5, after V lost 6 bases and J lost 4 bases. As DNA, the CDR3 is TGTGCCAGCAGCTTTAGCGGGAGGGGTTACAATGAGCAGTTCTTC. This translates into CASSFSGRGYNEQFF.

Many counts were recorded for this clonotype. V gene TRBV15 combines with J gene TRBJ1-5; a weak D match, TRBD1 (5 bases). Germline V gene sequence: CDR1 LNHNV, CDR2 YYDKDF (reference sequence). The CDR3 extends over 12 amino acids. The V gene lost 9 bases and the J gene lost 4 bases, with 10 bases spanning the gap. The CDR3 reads CATGRGNQPQHF. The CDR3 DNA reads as TGTGCCACTGGAAGGGGAAATCAGCCCCAGCATTTT.

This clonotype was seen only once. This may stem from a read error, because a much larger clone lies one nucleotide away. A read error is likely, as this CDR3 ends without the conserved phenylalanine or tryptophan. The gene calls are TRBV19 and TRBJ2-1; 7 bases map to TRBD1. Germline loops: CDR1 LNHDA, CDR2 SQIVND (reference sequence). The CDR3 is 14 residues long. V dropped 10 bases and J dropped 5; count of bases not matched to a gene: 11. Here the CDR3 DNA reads TGTGCCACCACCCCGAGACAGGGTAACAATGAGCAGTTCTCC. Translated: CATTPRQGNNEQFS.

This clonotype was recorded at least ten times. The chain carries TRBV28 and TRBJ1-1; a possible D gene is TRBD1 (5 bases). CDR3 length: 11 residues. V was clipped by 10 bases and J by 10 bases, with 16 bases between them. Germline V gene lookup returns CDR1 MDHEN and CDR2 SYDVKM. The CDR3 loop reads CATQTGTTAFF. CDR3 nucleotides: TGTGCCACCCAAACCGGGACCACAGCTTTCTTT.

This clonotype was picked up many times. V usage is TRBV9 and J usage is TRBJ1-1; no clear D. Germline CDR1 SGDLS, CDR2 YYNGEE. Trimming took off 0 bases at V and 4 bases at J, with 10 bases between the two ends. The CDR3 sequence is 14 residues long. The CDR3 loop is CASSVDRQITEAFF. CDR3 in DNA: TGTGCCAGCAGCGTAGACCGCCAAATCACTGAAGCTTTCTTT.

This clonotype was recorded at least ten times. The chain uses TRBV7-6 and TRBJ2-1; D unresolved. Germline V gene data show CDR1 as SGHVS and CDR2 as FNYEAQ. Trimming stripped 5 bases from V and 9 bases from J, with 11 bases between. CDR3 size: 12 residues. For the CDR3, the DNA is TGTGCCAGCAGCCCCGTTACGGGTGAGCAGTTCTTC. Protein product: CASSPVTGEQFF.

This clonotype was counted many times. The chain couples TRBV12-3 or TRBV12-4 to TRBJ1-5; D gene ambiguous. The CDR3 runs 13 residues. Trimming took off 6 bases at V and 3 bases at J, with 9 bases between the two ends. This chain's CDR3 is CASRGTDNQPQHF. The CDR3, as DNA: TGTGCCAGCAGAGGAACCGACAATCAGCCCCAGCATTTT.

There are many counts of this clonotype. The CDR3 here is CASSRATDMVRAFF. The CDR3 region has the DNA TGTGCCAGCAGCCGAGCGACAGACATGGTAAGAGCTTTCTTT. This rearrangement joins TRBV28 to TRBJ1-1; tentatively, D is TRBD1 (5 bases). Looked up from germline, CDR1 is MDHEN and CDR2 is SYDVKM. V was cut by 6 bases and J by 10 bases, with 21 bases left in between. The CDR3 totals 14 residues.

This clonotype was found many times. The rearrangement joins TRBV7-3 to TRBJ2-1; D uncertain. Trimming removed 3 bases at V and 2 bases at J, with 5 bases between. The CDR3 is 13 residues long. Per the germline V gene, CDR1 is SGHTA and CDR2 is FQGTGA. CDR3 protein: CASSFRPYNEQFF. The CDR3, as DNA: TGTGCCAGCAGCTTTCGACCCTACAATGAGCAGTTCTTC.

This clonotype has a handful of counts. The CDR3 DNA is TGTGCCAGCAGCACCGGGACGTTACCCTACGAGCAGTACTTC. Its translation is CASSTGTLPYEQYF. The chain couples TRBV5-4 to TRBJ2-7; D may be TRBD1 or TRBD2 (5 bases each). The V end was cut by 4 bases, the J end by 2 bases, with 13 bases between. From germline, CDR1 is SGHNT and CDR2 YYREEE (reference sequence). This CDR3 is 14 amino acids long.

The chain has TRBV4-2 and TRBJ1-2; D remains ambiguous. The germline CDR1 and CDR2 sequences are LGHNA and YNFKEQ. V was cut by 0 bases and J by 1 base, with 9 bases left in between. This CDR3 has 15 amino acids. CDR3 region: CASSQDTDYNYGYTF. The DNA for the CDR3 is TGTGCCAGCAGCCAAGATACCGACTATAACTATGGCTACACCTTC.

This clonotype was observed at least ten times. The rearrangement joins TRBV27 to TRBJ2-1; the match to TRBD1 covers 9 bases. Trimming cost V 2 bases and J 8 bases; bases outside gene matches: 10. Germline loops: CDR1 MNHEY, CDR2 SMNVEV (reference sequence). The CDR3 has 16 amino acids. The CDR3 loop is CASSLIGTGSWYEQFF. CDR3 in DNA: TGTGCCAGCAGTTTAATCGGGACAGGGTCTTGGTATGAGCAGTTCTTC.

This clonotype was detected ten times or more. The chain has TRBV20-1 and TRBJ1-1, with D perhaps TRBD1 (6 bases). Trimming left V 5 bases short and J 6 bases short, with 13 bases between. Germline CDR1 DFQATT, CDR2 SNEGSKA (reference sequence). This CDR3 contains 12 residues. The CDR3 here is CSAPTRGAEAFF. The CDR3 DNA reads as TGCAGTGCTCCGACCAGGGGAGCTGAAGCTTTCTTT.

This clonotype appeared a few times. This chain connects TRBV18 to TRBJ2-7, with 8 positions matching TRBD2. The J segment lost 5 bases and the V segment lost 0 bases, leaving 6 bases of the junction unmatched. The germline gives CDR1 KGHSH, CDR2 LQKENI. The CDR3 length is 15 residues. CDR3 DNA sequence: TGTGCCAGCTCACCACCCAGCGGGAGTCACCACGAGCAGTACTTC. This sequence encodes CASSPPSGSHHEQYF.

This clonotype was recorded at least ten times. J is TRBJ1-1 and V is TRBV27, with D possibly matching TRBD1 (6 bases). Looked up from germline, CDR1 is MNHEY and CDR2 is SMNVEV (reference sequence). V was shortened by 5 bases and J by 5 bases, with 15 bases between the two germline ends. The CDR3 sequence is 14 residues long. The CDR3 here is CASSPYTGITEAFF. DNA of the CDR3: TGTGCCAGCAGTCCGTACACAGGGATAACTGAAGCTTTCTTT.

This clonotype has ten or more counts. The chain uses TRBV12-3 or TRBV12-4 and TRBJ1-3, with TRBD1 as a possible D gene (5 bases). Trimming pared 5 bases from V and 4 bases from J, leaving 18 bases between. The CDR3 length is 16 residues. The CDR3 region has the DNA TGTGCCAGCAGTAGACGCTTCGGCAGGGACGGAAACACCATATATTTT. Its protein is CASSRRFGRDGNTIYF.

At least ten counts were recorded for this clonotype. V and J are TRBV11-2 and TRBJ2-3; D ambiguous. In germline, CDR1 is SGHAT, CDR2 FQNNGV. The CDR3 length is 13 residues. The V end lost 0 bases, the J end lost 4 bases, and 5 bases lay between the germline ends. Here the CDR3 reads CASSLEFADTQYF. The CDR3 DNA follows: TGTGCCAGCAGCTTAGAATTCGCAGATACGCAGTATTTT. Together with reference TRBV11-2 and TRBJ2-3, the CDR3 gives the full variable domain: EAGVAQSPRYKIIEKRQSVAFWCNPISGHATLYWYQQILGQGPKLLIQFQNNGVVDDSQLPKDRFSAERLKGVDSTLKIQPAKLEDSAVYLCASSLEFADTQYFGPGTRLTVL.

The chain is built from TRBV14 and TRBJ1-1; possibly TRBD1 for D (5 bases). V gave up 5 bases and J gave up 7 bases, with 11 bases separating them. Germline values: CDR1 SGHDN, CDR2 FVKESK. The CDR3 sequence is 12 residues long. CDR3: CASSDTGVEAFF. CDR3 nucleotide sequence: TGTGCCAGCAGCGATACGGGGGTTGAAGCTTTCTTT.